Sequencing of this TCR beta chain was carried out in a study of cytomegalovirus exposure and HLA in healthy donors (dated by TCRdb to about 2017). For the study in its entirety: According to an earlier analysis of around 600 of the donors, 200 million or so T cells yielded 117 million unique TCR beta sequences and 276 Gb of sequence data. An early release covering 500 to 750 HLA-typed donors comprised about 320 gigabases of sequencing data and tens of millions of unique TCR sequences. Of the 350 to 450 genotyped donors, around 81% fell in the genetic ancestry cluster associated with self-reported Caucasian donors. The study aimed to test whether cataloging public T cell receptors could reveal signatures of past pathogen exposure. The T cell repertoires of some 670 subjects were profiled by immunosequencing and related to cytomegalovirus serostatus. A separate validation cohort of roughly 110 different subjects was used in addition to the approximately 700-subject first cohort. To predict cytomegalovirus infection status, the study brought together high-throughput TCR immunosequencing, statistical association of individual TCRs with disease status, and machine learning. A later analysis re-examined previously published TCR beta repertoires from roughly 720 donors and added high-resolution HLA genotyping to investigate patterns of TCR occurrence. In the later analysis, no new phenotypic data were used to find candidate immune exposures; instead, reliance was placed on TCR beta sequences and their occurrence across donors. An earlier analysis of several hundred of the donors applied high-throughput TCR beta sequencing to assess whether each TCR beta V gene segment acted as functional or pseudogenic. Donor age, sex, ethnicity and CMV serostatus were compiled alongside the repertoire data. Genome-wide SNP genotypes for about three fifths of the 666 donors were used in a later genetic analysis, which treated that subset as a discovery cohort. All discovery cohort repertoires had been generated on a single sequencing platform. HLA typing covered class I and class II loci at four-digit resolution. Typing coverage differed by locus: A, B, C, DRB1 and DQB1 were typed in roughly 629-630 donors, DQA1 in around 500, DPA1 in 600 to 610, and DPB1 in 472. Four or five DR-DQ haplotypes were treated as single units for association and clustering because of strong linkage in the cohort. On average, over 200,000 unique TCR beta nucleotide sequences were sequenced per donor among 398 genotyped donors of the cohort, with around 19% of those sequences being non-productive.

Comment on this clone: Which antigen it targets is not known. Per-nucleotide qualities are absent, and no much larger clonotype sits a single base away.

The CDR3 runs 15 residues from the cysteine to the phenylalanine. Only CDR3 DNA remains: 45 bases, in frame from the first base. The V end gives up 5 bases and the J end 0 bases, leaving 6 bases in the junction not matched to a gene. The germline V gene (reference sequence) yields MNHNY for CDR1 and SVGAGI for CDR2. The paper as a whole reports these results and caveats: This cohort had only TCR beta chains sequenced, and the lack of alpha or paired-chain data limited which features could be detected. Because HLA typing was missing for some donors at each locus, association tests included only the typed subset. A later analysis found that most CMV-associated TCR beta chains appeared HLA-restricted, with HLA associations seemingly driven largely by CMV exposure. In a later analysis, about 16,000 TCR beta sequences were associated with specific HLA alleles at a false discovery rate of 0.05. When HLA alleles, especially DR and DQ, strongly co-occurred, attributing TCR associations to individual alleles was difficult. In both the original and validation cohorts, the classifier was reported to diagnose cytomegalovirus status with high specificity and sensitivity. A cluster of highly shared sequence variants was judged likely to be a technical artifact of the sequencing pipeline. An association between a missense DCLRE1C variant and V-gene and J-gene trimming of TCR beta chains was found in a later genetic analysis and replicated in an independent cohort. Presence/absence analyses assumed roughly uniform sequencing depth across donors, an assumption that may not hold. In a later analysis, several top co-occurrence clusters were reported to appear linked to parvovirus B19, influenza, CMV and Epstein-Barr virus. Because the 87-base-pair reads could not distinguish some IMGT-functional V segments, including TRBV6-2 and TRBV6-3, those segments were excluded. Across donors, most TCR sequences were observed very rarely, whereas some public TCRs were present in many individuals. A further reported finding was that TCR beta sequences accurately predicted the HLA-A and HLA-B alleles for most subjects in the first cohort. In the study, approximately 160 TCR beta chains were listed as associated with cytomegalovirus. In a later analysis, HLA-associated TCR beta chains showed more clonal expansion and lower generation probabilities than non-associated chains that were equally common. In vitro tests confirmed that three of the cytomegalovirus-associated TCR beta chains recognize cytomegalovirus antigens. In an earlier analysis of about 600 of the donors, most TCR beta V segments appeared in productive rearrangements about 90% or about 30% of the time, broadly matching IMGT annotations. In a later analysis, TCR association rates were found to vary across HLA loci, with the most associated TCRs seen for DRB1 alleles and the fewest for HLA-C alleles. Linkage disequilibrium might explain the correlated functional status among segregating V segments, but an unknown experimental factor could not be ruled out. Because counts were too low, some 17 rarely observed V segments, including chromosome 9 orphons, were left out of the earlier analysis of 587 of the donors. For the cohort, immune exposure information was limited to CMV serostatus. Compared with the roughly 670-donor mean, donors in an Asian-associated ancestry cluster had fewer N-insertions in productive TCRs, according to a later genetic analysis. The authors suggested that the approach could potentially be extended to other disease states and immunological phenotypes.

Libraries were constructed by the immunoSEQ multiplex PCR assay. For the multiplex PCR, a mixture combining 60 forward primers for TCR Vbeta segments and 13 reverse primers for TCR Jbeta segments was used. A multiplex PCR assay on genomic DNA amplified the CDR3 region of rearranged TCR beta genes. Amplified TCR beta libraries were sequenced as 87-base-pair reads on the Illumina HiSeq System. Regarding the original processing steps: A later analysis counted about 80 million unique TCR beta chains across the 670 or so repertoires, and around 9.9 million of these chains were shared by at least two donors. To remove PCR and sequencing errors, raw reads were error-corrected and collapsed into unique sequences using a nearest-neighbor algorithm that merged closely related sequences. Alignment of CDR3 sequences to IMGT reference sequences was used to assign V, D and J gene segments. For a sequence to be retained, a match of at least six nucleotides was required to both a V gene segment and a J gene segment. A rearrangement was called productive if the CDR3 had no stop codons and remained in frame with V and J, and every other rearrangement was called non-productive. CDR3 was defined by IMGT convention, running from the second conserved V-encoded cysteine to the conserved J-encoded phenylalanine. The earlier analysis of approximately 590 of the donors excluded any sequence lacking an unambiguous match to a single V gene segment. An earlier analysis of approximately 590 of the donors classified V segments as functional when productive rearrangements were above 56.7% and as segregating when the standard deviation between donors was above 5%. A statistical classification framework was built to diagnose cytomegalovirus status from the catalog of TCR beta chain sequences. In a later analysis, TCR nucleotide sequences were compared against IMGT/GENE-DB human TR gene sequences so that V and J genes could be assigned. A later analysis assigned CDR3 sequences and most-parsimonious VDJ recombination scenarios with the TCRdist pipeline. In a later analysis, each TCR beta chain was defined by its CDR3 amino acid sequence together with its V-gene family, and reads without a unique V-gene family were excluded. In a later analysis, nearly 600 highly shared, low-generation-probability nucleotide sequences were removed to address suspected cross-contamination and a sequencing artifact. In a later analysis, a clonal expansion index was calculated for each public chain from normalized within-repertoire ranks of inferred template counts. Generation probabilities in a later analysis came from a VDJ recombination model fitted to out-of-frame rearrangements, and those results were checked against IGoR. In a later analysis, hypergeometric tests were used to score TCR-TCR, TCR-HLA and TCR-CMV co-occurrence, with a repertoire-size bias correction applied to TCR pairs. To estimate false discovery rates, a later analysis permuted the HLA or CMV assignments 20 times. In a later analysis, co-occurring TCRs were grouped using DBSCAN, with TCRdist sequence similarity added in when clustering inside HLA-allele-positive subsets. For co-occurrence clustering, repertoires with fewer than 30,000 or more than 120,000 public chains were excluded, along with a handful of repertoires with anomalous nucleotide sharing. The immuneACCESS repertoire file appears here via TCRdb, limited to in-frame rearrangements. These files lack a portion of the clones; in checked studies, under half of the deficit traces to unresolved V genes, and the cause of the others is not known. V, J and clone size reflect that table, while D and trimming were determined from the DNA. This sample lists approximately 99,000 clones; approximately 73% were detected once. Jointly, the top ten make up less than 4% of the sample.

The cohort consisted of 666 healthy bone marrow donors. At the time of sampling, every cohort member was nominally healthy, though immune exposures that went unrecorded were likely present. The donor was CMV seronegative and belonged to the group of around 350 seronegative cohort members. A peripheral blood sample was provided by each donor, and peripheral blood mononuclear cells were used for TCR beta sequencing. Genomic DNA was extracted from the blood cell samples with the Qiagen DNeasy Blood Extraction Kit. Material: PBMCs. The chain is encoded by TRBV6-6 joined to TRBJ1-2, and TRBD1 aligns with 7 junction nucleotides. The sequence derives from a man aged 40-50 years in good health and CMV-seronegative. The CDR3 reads CASSARDRSNYGYTF. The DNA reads TGTGCCAGCAGTGCCAGGGACAGATCTAACTATGGCTACACCTTC.